The 9 T cell receptor beta chains listed next were all sequenced from one sample in a study of shared clonotypes between healthy human individuals. This table comes from immunoSEQ multiplex PCR, and its TCRdb copy is limited to in-frame clones, with some not included. In the table there are about 2 million clones, approximately 94% of which are singletons. The naive CD8 fraction comprised CD45RO-negative cells positively selected for CCR7 and excluded terminally differentiated effector memory CD45RA+ cells. The sequenced sample was naive CD8+ T cells sorted from blood. These receptors came from a man aged 18 to 29 in good health.

This sequence joins TRBV9 and TRBJ2-1; 7 bases match TRBD2. The trim removed 1 base at V and 7 bases at J, leaving 11 bases unmatched. The germline gives CDR1 SGDLS, CDR2 YYNGEE. CDR3 length: 16 residues. The CDR3 DNA follows: TGTGCCAGCAGCGTAAGTTGGGGGGAGGGAGTGAATGAGCAGTTCTTC. It specifies CASSVSWGEGVNEQFF.

For this clone: Other DNA variants within this sample encode the same CDR3. The gene calls are TRBV30 and TRBJ1-6; no clear D. Germline-derived CDR1 and CDR2 are GTSNPN and SVGIG (reference sequence). V shed 4 bases and J shed 5 bases, with 3 bases lying between them. The CDR3 has 11 residues. CDR3 sequence reads: CAWTDNSPLHF. Here the CDR3 DNA reads TGTGCCTGGACTGATAATTCACCCCTCCACTTT.

This chain uses TRBV6-5 with TRBJ1-1; 8 bases agree with TRBD1. Germline assignment: CDR1 MNHEY and CDR2 SVGAGI. The CDR3 totals 14 residues. V lost 5 bases to trimming and J lost 3 bases; unmatched junction nucleotides: 5. The CDR3: CASSGQGPYTEAFF. Written as DNA, the CDR3 is TGTGCCAGCAGTGGACAGGGCCCATACACTGAAGCTTTCTTT.

The rearrangement uses TRBV15 and TRBJ2-7; 10 bases map to TRBD2. Losses at the gene ends were 5 bases for V and 3 bases for J; bases not matched to a gene: 4. This CDR3 contains 14 residues. Germline CDR1 is LNHNV and CDR2 is YYDKDF (reference sequence). The DNA for the CDR3 is TGTGCCACCAGCGGTAGCGGGGGGAGCTACGAGCAGTACTTC. It codes for CATSGSGGSYEQYF.

The J gene is TRBJ1-1, the V gene TRBV11-2; 10 bases match TRBD1. The junction had 13 bases not matched to a gene; V was cut back by 5 bases and J by 10 bases. The CDR3 loop spans 15 amino acids. In germline, CDR1 is SGHAT, CDR2 FQNNGV. CDR3 in DNA: TGTGCCAGCAGCCTACTACGGACAGGGGGTTTCGGAGCTTTCTTT. Its translation: CASSLLRTGGFGAFF. Variable domain in full (rest from reference TRBV11-2 and TRBJ1-1): EAGVAQSPRYKIIEKRQSVAFWCNPISGHATLYWYQQILGQGPKLLIQFQNNGVVDDSQLPKDRFSAERLKGVDSTLKIQPAKLEDSAVYLCASSLLRTGGFGAFFGQGTRLTVV.

For this clone: Other DNA sequences within the sample encode an identical CDR3. The rearrangement uses TRBV27 and TRBJ1-5; TRBD1 is a possible D gene (6 bases). The CDR3 length is 13 residues. V was cut by 6 bases and J by 5 bases, with 11 bases left in between. The V gene's germline CDR1 is MNHEY and CDR2 SMNVEV (reference sequence). The CDR3 spells CASSPDRDQPQHF. CDR3 sequence (DNA): TGTGCCAGCAGCCCGGACAGAGATCAGCCCCAGCATTTT.

This chain connects TRBV11-2 to TRBJ2-1; 8 bases align to TRBD2. V was pared by 3 bases and J by 4 bases, with 5 bases of the junction left unmatched. The CDR3 is made up of 15 amino acids. Germline CDR1 is SGHAT and CDR2 is FQNNGV. The CDR3 nucleotides are TGTGCCAGCAGCTTCCAGCGGGGGATTTACAATGAGCAGTTCTTC. Translation: CASSFQRGIYNEQFF. Looking up the rest from reference TRBV11-2 and TRBJ2-1 gives the full variable domain: EAGVAQSPRYKIIEKRQSVAFWCNPISGHATLYWYQQILGQGPKLLIQFQNNGVVDDSQLPKDRFSAERLKGVDSTLKIQPAKLEDSAVYLCASSFQRGIYNEQFFGPGTRLTVL.

The table lists this clone with a few counts. This sample also contains other DNA sequences that code for the same CDR3. V usage is TRBV28 and J usage is TRBJ2-7; 7 bases map to TRBD1. The CDR3 has 14 residues. Per germline, CDR1 MDHEN and CDR2 SYDVKM. With 3 bases clipped from V and 0 bases from J, the junction kept 2 bases outside the gene matches. The CDR3 is CASSLAGGSYEQYF. In DNA, the CDR3 is TGTGCCAGCAGTTTGGCAGGGGGCTCCTACGAGCAGTACTTC.

Notes on this clone: This sample includes further DNA sequences coding for the same CDR3. The chain employs TRBV27 and TRBJ2-2, with a possible D match to TRBD1 (7 bases). The CDR3 covers 14 residues. CDR1 and CDR2 from the germline V gene are MNHEY and SMNVEV (reference sequence). The ends were cut back, 2 bases at V and 4 bases at J, with 8 bases in the middle. The CDR3 DNA follows: TGTGCCAGCAGTTTACAGGGGGGCACCGGGGAGCTGTTTTTT. This gives the protein CASSLQGGTGELFF.